This T cell receptor (beta chain) came from a study of blood T cell repertoires in COVID-19. CDR3 size: 14 residues. The germline V gene has CDR1 SGHTA and CDR2 FQGNSA. J was trimmed by 5 bases and V by 5 bases; bases with no gene match: 3. Data came from immunoSEQ multiplex PCR; TCRdb stores just in-frame clones and leaves some out. Of 200,000 to 250,000 clones listed, 88% are singletons. This clone was detected only a few times. The clonotype comes from a woman aged 50 to 65 with acute COVID-19. This rearrangement joins TRBV7-2 to TRBJ1-6; 7 bases are shared with TRBD1. The sequenced sample consisted of PBMCs or T cells enriched from blood (not recorded which). The CDR3 is CASSGDSHNSPLHF. The CDR3 DNA reads as TGTGCCAGCAGCGGGGACAGTCATAATTCACCCCTCCACTTT. Combining the CDR3 with reference TRBV7-2 and TRBJ1-6 gives the whole variable domain GAGVSQSPSNKVTEKGKDVELRCDPISGHTALYWYRQSLGQGLEFLIYFQGNSAPDKSGLPSDRFSAERTGGSVSTLTIQRTQQEDSAVYLCASSGDSHNSPLHFGNGTRLTVT.